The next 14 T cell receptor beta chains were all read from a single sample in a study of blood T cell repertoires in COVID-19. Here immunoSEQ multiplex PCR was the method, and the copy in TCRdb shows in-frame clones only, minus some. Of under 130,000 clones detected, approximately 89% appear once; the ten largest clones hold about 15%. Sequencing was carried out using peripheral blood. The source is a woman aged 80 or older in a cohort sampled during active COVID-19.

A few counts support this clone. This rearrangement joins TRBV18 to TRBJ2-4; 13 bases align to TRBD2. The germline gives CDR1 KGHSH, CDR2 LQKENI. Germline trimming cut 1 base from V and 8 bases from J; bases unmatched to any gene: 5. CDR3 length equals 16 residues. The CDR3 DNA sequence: TGTGCCAGCTCACCACTACTAGCGGGGGGGAAGGACATTCAGTACTTC. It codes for CASSPLLAGGKDIQYF.

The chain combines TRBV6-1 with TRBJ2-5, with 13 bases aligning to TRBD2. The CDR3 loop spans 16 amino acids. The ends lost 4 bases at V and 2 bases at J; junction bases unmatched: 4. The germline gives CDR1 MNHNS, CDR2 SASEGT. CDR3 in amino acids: CASSGLAGGSQETQYF. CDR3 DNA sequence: TGTGCCAGCAGTGGACTAGCGGGGGGATCACAAGAGACCCAGTACTTC.

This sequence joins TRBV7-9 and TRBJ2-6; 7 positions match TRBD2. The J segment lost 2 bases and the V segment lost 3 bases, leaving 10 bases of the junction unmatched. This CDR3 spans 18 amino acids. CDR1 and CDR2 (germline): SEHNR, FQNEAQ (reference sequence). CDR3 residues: CASSFWGLRGAGANVLTF. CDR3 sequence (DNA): TGTGCCAGCAGCTTTTGGGGCCTTCGGGGGGCTGGGGCCAACGTCCTGACTTTC.

CDR3 DNA sequence: TGCAGTGCCGAGTCTGGCTATGGCTACACCTTC. This encodes CSAESGYGYTF. This sequence joins TRBV20-1 and TRBJ1-2; D remains ambiguous. CDR1 and CDR2 (germline): DFQATT, SNEGSKA (reference sequence). The V end was cut by 6 bases, the J end by 4 bases, with 9 bases between. The CDR3 has 11 residues.

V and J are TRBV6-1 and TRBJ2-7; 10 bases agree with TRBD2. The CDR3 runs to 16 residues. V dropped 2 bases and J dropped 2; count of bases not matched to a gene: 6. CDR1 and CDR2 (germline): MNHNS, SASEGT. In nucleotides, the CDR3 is TGTGCCAGCAGTGAACCGGGACTAGCGACTACCTACGAGCAGTACTTC. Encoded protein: CASSEPGLATTYEQYF.

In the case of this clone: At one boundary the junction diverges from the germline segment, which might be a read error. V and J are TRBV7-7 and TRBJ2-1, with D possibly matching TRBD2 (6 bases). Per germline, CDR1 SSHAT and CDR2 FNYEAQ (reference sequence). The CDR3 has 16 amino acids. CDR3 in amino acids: CASSLHPGTSANEQFF. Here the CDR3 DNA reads TGTGCTAGCAGCCTCCATCCCGGGACTTCCGCCAATGAGCAGTTCTTC.

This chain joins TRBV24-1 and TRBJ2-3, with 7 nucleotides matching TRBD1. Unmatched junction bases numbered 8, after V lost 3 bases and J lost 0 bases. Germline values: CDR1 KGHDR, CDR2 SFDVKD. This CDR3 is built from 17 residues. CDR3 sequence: CATSDPTGESSTDTQYF. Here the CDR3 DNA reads TGTGCCACCAGTGATCCAACAGGGGAGTCTAGCACAGATACGCAGTATTTT.

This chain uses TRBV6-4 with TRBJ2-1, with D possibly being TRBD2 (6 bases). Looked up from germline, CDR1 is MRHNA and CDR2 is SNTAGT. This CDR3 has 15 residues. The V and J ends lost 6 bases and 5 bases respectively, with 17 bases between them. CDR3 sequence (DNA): TGTGCCAGCAGCAGAACCGGGTCGGGGGACAATGAGCAGTTCTTC. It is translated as CASSRTGSGDNEQFF.

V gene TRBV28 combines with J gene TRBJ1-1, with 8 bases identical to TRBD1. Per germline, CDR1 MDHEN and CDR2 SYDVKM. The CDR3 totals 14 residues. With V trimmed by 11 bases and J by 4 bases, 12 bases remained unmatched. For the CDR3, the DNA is TGTGCCGGGGGTCGGGAGGACAGGGCCACTGAAGCTTTCTTT. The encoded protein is CAGGREDRATEAFF.

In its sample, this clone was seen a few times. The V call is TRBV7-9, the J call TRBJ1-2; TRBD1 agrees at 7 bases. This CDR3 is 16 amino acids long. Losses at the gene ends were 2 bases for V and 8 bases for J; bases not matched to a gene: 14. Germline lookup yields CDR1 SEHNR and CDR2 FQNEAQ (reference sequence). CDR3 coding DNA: TGTGCCAGCAGCTTAACCGGACAGGCTCGGGCAGTCGGCTACACCTTC. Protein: CASSLTGQARAVGYTF.

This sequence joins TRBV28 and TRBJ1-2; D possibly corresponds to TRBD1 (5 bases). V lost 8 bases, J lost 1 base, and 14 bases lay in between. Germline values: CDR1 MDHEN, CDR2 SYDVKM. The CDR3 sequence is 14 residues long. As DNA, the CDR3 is TGTGCCAGCGTTTTCGGGGGACTTAACTATGGCTACACCTTC. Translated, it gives CASVFGGLNYGYTF.

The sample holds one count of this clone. The CDR3 region has the DNA TGTGCCAGCAGCTTAGGACAGGGAAGATCCTACGAGCAGTACTTC. Translation gives CASSLGQGRSYEQYF. The chain recombines TRBV11-1 with TRBJ2-7, with TRBD1 identical over 7 bases. Losses at the gene ends were 1 base for V and 1 base for J; bases not matched to a gene: 4. The CDR3 has 15 residues. In germline, CDR1 is SGHAT, CDR2 FQDESV (reference sequence).

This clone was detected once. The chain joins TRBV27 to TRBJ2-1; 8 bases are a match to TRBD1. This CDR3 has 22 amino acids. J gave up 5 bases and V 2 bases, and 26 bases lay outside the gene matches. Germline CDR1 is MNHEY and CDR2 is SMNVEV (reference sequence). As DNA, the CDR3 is TGTGCCAGCAGTTTAAGTCTTAGATGGACAGGGCTCGGATCCTCAGCCGACAATGAGCAGTTCTTC. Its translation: CASSLSLRWTGLGSSADNEQFF.

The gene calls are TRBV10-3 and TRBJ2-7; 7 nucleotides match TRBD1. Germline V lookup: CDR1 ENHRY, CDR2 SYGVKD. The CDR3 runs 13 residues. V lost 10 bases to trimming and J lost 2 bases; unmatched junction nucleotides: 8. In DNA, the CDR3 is TGTGCCACTAGGTCGACAGGGCCCTACGAGCAGTACTTC. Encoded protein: CATRSTGPYEQYF.